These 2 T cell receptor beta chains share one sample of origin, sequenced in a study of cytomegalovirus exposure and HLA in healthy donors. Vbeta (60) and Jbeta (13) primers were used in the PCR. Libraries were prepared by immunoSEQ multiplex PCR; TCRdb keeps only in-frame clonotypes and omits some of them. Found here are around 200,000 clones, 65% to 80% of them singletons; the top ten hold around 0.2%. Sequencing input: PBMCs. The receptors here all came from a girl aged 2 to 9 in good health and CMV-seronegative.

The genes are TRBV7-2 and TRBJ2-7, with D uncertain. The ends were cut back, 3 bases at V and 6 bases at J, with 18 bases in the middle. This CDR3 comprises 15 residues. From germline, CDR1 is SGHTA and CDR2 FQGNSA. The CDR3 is CASSFWAQPQREQYF. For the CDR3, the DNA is TGTGCCAGCAGCTTCTGGGCTCAACCCCAACGCGAGCAGTACTTC. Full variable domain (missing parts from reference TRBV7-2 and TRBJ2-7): GAGVSQSPSNKVTEKGKDVELRCDPISGHTALYWYRQSLGQGLEFLIYFQGNSAPDKSGLPSDRFSAERTGGSVSTLTIQRTQQEDSAVYLCASSFWAQPQREQYFGPGTRLTVT.

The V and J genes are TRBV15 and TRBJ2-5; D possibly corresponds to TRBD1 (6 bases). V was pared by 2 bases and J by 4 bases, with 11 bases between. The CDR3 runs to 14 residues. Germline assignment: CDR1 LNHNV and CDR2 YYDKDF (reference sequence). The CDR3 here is CATSRQKGGETQYF. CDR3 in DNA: TGTGCCACCAGCAGACAAAAAGGGGGAGAGACCCAGTACTTC.